These T cell receptor beta chains were read from a single sample in a study of shared clonotypes between healthy human individuals. Profiled with immunoSEQ multiplex PCR; TCRdb holds only in-frame clones, not every one. The sample records 630,000 or so clones, 98% being singletons. The material sequenced was naive CD8+ T cells sorted from blood. The receptors were sampled from a man aged 30-40 years in good health. Each CDR3 is given with its conserved first and last residue. Each record gives: J gene, CDR3 length, D gene, clone size, V gene, CDR3 DNA, CDR3 protein. D genes are given only for firm matches. Size tells how often a clone was seen (once, few, many) or the class of an expanded clone, and some rows leave it out.

J gene: TRBJ2-1
CDR3 length: 15
D gene: TRBD2
clone size: NA
V gene: TRBV9
CDR3 DNA: TGTGCCAGCAGCGGAGGACTAGCGGGAGCGAATGAGCAGTTCTTC
CDR3 protein: CASSGGLAGANEQFF

J gene: TRBJ2-4
CDR3 length: 15
D gene: NA
clone size: NA
V gene: TRBV11-2
CDR3 DNA: TGTGCCAGCAGCTTAGAATTCGGCACGTTAAACATTCAGTACTTC
CDR3 protein: CASSLEFGTLNIQYF

J gene: TRBJ1-1
CDR3 length: 14
D gene: TRBD1
clone size: NA
V gene: TRBV2
CDR3 DNA: TGTGCCAGCAGCATCGAGGGGGCGGTATATGAAGCTTTCTTT
CDR3 protein: CASSIEGAVYEAFF

J gene: TRBJ1-2
CDR3 length: 12
D gene: NA
clone size: NA
V gene: TRBV19
CDR3 DNA: TGTGCCAGTAGTATAGAAAGGCTCGGCTACACCTTC
CDR3 protein: CASSIERLGYTF

J gene: TRBJ2-7
CDR3 length: 15
D gene: NA
clone size: NA
V gene: TRBV4-1
CDR3 DNA: TGCGCCAGCAGCCAAGAGGCAGCCTACGTCTACGAGCAGTACTTC
CDR3 protein: CASSQEAAYVYEQYF

J gene: TRBJ1-1
CDR3 length: 14
D gene: TRBD1
clone size: NA
V gene: TRBV28
CDR3 DNA: TGTGCCAGCAGCCAGGGGGCGAGGAACACTGAAGCTTTCTTT
CDR3 protein: CASSQGARNTEAFF

J gene: TRBJ2-7
CDR3 length: 16
D gene: TRBD1
clone size: NA
V gene: TRBV7-9
CDR3 DNA: TGTGCCAGCAGCTCCTCGACAGGGAATTTCGTCTACGAGCAGTACTTC
CDR3 protein: CASSSSTGNFVYEQYF

J gene: TRBJ2-7
CDR3 length: 14
D gene: TRBD1
clone size: NA
V gene: TRBV11-2
CDR3 DNA: TGTGCCAGCGCCCTAGGACAGGGGGGCTACGAGCAGTACTTC
CDR3 protein: CASALGQGGYEQYF

J gene: TRBJ2-2
CDR3 length: 17
D gene: TRBD2
clone size: NA
V gene: TRBV9
CDR3 DNA: TGTGCCAGCAGCGATAACCCTAGCGGGAGTGACACCGGGGAGCTGTTTTTT
CDR3 protein: CASSDNPSGSDTGELFF

J gene: TRBJ1-1
CDR3 length: 15
D gene: TRBD1
clone size: NA
V gene: TRBV14
CDR3 DNA: TGTGCCAGCAGCCCCAGGGGGTTTATGAACACTGAAGCTTTCTTT
CDR3 protein: CASSPRGFMNTEAFF

J gene: TRBJ2-7
CDR3 length: 12
D gene: NA
clone size: NA
V gene: TRBV7-9
CDR3 DNA: TGTGCCAGCACTTTGGGACAATCCGAGCAGTACTTC
CDR3 protein: CASTLGQSEQYF

J gene: TRBJ2-1
CDR3 length: 17
D gene: TRBD1
clone size: NA
V gene: TRBV4-1
CDR3 DNA: TGCGCCAGCAGCCAAACCGGGACAGGGTACCCGTACAATGAGCAGTTCTTC
CDR3 protein: CASSQTGTGYPYNEQFF

J gene: TRBJ1-1
CDR3 length: 15
D gene: NA
clone size: NA
V gene: TRBV5-1
CDR3 DNA: TGCGCCAGCAGCTTGAGTCAGGCCTTGGGGACTGAAGCTTTCTTT
CDR3 protein: CASSLSQALGTEAFF

J gene: TRBJ2-5
CDR3 length: 11
D gene: TRBD2
clone size: NA
V gene: TRBV6-5
CDR3 DNA: TGTACAGCGGGGGTTGAGGAGACCCAGTACTTC
CDR3 protein: CTAGVEETQYF

J gene: TRBJ1-2
CDR3 length: 16
D gene: TRBD1
clone size: NA
V gene: TRBV27
CDR3 DNA: TGTGCCAGCCGAGGCTGGACAGGGGGCTTGTTCTATGGCTACACCTTC
CDR3 protein: CASRGWTGGLFYGYTF

J gene: TRBJ2-1
CDR3 length: 16
D gene: TRBD2
clone size: NA
V gene: TRBV18
CDR3 DNA: TGTGCCAGCTCATTTAGCGGGAGAGAAGGCCCCAATGAGCAGTTCTTC
CDR3 protein: CASSFSGREGPNEQFF

J gene: TRBJ2-1
CDR3 length: 14
D gene: TRBD1
clone size: NA
V gene: TRBV7-9
CDR3 DNA: TGTGCCAGCAGCCCGGACAGGCCCTACAATGAGCAGTTCTTC
CDR3 protein: CASSPDRPYNEQFF

J gene: TRBJ2-3
CDR3 length: 15
D gene: NA
clone size: NA
V gene: TRBV5-4
CDR3 DNA: TGTGCCAGCAGCTCACACGGGAGTTCCACAGATACGCAGTATTTT
CDR3 protein: CASSSHGSSTDTQYF

J gene: TRBJ2-7
CDR3 length: 16
D gene: NA
clone size: NA
V gene: TRBV5-1
CDR3 DNA: TGCGCCAGCAGCTTGGGGCTGGGGGAGGCAACCTACGAGCAGTACTTC
CDR3 protein: CASSLGLGEATYEQYF

J gene: TRBJ2-7
CDR3 length: 13
D gene: TRBD2
clone size: NA
V gene: TRBV29-1
CDR3 DNA: TGCAGCGTTGAGTCTAGCGGGACTTACGAGCAGTACTTC
CDR3 protein: CSVESSGTYEQYF

J gene: TRBJ2-3
CDR3 length: 17
D gene: NA
clone size: NA
V gene: TRBV5-6
CDR3 DNA: TGTGCCAGCAGCTTGGCTTTACCTAGCCTCAGCACAGATACGCAGTATTTT
CDR3 protein: CASSLALPSLSTDTQYF

J gene: TRBJ2-7
CDR3 length: 15
D gene: TRBD1
clone size: NA
V gene: TRBV4-3
CDR3 DNA: TGCGCCAGCAGCCAAGGATACAGGGGGCGCGACGAGCAGTACTTC
CDR3 protein: CASSQGYRGRDEQYF

J gene: TRBJ2-1
CDR3 length: 16
D gene: NA
clone size: NA
V gene: TRBV27
CDR3 DNA: TGTGCCAGCAGTTTATCGATTGAACAGTATTTCAATGAGCAGTTCTTC
CDR3 protein: CASSLSIEQYFNEQFF

J gene: TRBJ1-2
CDR3 length: 15
D gene: NA
clone size: NA
V gene: TRBV7-9
CDR3 DNA: TGTGCCAGCAGCTTCCTAACCTCCTCTAACTATGGCTACACCTTC
CDR3 protein: CASSFLTSSNYGYTF

J gene: TRBJ1-5
CDR3 length: 22
D gene: NA
clone size: NA
V gene: TRBV10-1
CDR3 DNA: TGCGCCAGCACTTCCCCTAGAGACGACAGTCCCGTTATAAGAAATGGCAATCAGCCCCAGCATTTT
CDR3 protein: CASTSPRDDSPVIRNGNQPQHF

J gene: TRBJ2-3
CDR3 length: 16
D gene: NA
clone size: NA
V gene: TRBV7-9
CDR3 DNA: TGTGCCAGCAGCTCCCCTAGGCAGGGACCCGCAGATACGCAGTATTTT
CDR3 protein: CASSSPRQGPADTQYF

J gene: TRBJ1-1
CDR3 length: 12
D gene: NA
clone size: NA
V gene: TRBV19
CDR3 DNA: TGTGCCAGTAGTCTTGAGCACACTGAAGCTTTCTTT
CDR3 protein: CASSLEHTEAFF

J gene: TRBJ2-1
CDR3 length: 17
D gene: TRBD1
clone size: NA
V gene: TRBV4-1
CDR3 DNA: TGCGCCAGCAGCCAAGTCCCCGGGACAGACTCCTACAATGAGCAGTTCTTC
CDR3 protein: CASSQVPGTDSYNEQFF

J gene: TRBJ2-1
CDR3 length: 13
D gene: NA
clone size: NA
V gene: TRBV28
CDR3 DNA: TGTGCCAGCAGTTCCGTAGCGGACGATGAGCAGTTCTTC
CDR3 protein: CASSSVADDEQFF

J gene: TRBJ2-1
CDR3 length: 16
D gene: TRBD2
clone size: NA
V gene: TRBV11-2
CDR3 DNA: TGTGCCAGCAGCTTAGGTAGCGGGAGCTCCTACAATGAGCAGTTCTTC
CDR3 protein: CASSLGSGSSYNEQFF

J gene: TRBJ2-7
CDR3 length: 14
D gene: NA
clone size: NA
V gene: TRBV4-1
CDR3 DNA: TGCGCCAGCAGCCAGGACAGCGACTCCTACGAGCAGTACTTC
CDR3 protein: CASSQDSDSYEQYF

J gene: TRBJ2-1
CDR3 length: 11
D gene: NA
clone size: NA
V gene: TRBV10-3
CDR3 DNA: TGTGCCTCGGAGGGGGGGAATGAGCAGTTCTTC
CDR3 protein: CASEGGNEQFF

J gene: TRBJ2-1
CDR3 length: 13
D gene: NA
clone size: NA
V gene: TRBV7-9
CDR3 DNA: TGTGCCAGCAGCTTAGTATTGGCGGATGAGCAGTTCTTC
CDR3 protein: CASSLVLADEQFF

J gene: TRBJ2-1
CDR3 length: 14
D gene: NA
clone size: NA
V gene: TRBV7-9
CDR3 DNA: TGTGCCAGCAGCTTAGAGGTGGGGGGTAATGAGCAGTTCTTC
CDR3 protein: CASSLEVGGNEQFF

J gene: TRBJ2-5
CDR3 length: 19
D gene: TRBD1
clone size: NA
V gene: TRBV7-2
CDR3 DNA: TGTGCCAGCAGCGCAGCCGGGACAGGGAGGATCTATGGGATCGAGACCCAGTACTTC
CDR3 protein: CASSAAGTGRIYGIETQYF

J gene: TRBJ2-7
CDR3 length: 15
D gene: TRBD2
clone size: NA
V gene: TRBV10-3
CDR3 DNA: TGTGCCATCAGTGCGGTAGCGGGCGTTTCCTACGAGCAGTACTTC
CDR3 protein: CAISAVAGVSYEQYF

J gene: TRBJ2-5
CDR3 length: 16
D gene: NA
clone size: NA
V gene: TRBV14
CDR3 DNA: TGTGCCAGCAGCCAAGATTTCTATCCCGAAGGAGAGACCCAGTACTTC
CDR3 protein: CASSQDFYPEGETQYF

J gene: TRBJ1-3
CDR3 length: 14
D gene: TRBD1
clone size: NA
V gene: TRBV15
CDR3 DNA: TGTGCCACCGGGGACAGCAGCTCTGGAAACACCATATATTTT
CDR3 protein: CATGDSSSGNTIYF

J gene: TRBJ1-1
CDR3 length: 13
D gene: NA
clone size: NA
V gene: TRBV7-9
CDR3 DNA: TGTGCCAGCAGCTCAGAGGGAAACACTGAAGCTTTCTTT
CDR3 protein: CASSSEGNTEAFF

J gene: TRBJ1-5
CDR3 length: 14
D gene: NA
clone size: once
V gene: TRBV28
CDR3 DNA: TGTGCCAGCAGTTTCGTGAATAGCAATCAGCCCCAGCATTTT
CDR3 protein: CASSFVNSNQPQHF

J gene: TRBJ2-7
CDR3 length: 14
D gene: TRBD2
clone size: NA
V gene: TRBV2
CDR3 DNA: TGTGCCAGCAGTGTTCGAGCGGGAGGTCCCGAGCAGTACTTC
CDR3 protein: CASSVRAGGPEQYF